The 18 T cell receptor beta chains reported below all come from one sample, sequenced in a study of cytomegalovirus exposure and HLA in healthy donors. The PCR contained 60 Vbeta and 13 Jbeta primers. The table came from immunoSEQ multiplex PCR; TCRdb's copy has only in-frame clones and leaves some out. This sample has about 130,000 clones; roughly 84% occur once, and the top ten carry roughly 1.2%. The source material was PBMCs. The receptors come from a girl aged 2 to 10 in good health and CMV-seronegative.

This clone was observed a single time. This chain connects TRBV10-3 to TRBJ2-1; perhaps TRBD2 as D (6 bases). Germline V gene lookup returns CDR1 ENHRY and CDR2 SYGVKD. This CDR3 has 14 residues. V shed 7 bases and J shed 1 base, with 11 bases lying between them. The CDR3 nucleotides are TGTGCCATCACCACGGGAGATTCCTACAATGAGCAGTTCTTC. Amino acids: CAITTGDSYNEQFF.

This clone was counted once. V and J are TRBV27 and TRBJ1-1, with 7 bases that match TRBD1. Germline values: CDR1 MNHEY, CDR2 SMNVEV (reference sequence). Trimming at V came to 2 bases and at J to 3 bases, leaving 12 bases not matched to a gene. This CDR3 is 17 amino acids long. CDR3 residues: CASSLIRATGEDTEAFF. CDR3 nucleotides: TGTGCCAGCAGTTTAATAAGAGCCACAGGGGAGGACACTGAAGCTTTCTTT.

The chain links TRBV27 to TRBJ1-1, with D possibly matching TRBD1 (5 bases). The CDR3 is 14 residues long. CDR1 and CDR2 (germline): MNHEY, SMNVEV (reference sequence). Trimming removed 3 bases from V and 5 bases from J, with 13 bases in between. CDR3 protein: CASSFAPGYTEAFF. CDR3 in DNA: TGTGCCAGCAGTTTCGCCCCAGGGTATACTGAAGCTTTCTTT.

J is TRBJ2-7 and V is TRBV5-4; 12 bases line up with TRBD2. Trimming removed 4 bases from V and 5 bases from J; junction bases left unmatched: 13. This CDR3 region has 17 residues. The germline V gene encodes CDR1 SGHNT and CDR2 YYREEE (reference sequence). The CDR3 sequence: CASSRTSGKGSYHEQYF. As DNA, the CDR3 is TGTGCCAGCAGCCGGACTAGCGGGAAAGGAAGCTACCACGAGCAGTACTTC.

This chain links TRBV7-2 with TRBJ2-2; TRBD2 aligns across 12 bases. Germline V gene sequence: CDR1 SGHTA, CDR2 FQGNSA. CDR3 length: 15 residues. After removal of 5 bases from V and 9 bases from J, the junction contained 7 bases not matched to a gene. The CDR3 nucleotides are TGTGCCAGCAGCCAAGGACTAGCGGGGACCCGGGAGCTGTTTTTT. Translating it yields CASSQGLAGTRELFF.

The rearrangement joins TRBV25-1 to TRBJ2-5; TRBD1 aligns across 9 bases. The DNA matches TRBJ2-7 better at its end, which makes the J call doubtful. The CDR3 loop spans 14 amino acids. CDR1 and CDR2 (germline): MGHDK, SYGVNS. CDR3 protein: CASSGGQGFHEQYF. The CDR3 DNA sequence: TGTGCCAGCAGTGGTGGACAGGGGTTCCACGAGCAGTACTTC.

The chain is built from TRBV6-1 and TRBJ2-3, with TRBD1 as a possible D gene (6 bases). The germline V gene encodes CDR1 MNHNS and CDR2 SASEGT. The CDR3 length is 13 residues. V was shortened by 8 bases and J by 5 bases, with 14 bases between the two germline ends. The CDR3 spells CASHRTRGDTQYF. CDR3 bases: TGTGCCAGCCACCGGACCAGGGGAGATACGCAGTATTTT.

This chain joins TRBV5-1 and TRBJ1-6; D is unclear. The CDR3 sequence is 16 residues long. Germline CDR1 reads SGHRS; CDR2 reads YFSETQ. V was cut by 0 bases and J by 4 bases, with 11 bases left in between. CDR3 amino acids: CASSLGGRDYNSPLHF. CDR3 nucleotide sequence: TGCGCCAGCAGCTTGGGTGGCCGGGATTATAATTCACCCCTCCACTTT.

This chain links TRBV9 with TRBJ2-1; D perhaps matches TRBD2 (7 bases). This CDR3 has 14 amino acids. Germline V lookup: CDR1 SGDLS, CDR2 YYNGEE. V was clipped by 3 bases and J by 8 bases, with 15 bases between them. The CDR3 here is CASSEGGGIYEQFF. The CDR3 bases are TGTGCCAGCAGCGAAGGGGGGGGAATATATGAGCAGTTCTTC. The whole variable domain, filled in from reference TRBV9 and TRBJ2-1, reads DSGVTQTPKHLITATGQRVTLRCSPRSGDLSVYWYQQSLDQGLQFLIQYYNGEERAKGNILERFSAQQFPDLHSELNLSSLELGDSALYFCASSEGGGIYEQFFGPGTRLTVL.

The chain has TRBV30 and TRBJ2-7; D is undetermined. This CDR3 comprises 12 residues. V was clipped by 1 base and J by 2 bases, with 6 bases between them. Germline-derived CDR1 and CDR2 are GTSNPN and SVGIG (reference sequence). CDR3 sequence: CAWSETAYEQYF. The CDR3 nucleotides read TGTGCCTGGAGTGAAACAGCCTACGAGCAGTACTTC.

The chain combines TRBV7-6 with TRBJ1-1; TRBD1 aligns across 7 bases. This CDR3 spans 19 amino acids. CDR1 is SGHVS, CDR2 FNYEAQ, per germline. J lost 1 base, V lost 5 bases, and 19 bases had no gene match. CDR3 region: CASSKREGQKGASNTEAFF. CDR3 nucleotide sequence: TGTGCCAGCAGCAAACGAGAAGGACAGAAGGGGGCCTCGAACACTGAAGCTTTCTTT.

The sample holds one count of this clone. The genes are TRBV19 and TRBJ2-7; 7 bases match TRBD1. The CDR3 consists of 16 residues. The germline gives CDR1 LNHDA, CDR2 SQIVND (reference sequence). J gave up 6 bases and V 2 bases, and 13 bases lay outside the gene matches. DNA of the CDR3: TGTGCCAGTAGTATATATCCGAGACAGGGTGCACCCGAGCAGTACTTC. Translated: CASSIYPRQGAPEQYF.

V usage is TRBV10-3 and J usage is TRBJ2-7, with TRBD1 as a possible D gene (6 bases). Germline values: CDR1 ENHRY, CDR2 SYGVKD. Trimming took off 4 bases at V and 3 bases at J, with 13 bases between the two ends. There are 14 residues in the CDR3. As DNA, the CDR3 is TGTGCCATCAGTGTGGATCTACAGGGCTACGAGCAGTACTTC. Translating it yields CAISVDLQGYEQYF.

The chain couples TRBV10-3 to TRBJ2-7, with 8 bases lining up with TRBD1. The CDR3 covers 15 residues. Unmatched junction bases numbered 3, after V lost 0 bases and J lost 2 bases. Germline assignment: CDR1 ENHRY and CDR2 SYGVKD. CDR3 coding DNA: TGTGCCATCAGTGAGTCAGGGACAGGCGCCTACGAGCAGTACTTC. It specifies CAISESGTGAYEQYF.

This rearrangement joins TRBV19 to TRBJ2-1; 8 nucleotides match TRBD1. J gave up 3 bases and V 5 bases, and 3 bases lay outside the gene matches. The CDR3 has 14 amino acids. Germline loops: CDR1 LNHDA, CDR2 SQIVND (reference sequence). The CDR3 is CASSDGQGYNEQFF. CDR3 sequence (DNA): TGTGCCAGTAGTGACGGACAGGGCTACAATGAGCAGTTCTTC.

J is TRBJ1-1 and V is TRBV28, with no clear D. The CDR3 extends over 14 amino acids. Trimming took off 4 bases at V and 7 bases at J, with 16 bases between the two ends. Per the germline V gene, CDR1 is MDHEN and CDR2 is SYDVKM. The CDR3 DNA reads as TGTGCCAGCAGTTCGCTGAACAGAGCTATTGAAGCTTTCTTT. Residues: CASSSLNRAIEAFF.

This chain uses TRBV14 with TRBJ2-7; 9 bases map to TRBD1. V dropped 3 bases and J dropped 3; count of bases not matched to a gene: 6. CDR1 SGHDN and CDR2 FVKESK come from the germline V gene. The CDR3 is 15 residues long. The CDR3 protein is CASSQPGQGVYEQYF. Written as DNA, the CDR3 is TGTGCCAGCAGCCAGCCGGGACAGGGAGTCTACGAGCAGTACTTC.

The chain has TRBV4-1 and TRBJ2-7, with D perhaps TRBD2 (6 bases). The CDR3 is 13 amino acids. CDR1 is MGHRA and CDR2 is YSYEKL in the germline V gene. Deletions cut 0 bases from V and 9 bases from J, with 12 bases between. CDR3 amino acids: CASSQDQTSPQYF. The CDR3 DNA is TGCGCCAGCAGCCAAGATCAGACTAGTCCGCAGTACTTC.